This record concerns one T cell receptor (beta chain) sequence. TCRdb re-called the PCR reads through MiXCR, storing one row per CDR3 protein. Among about 14,000 distinct CDR3 sequences, around 47% were seen once, and the ten largest hold approximately 46%. CDR3 length: 14 amino acids. With 3 bases removed from V and 2 bases from J, the gap between germline ends came to 8 bases. Germline-derived CDR1 and CDR2 are SGHTA and FQGTGA. These data are taken from a study of tumor-infiltrating lymphocytes in oesophageal squamous cell carcinoma. The receptor was isolated from a male donor with esophageal squamous cell carcinoma. This chain links TRBV7-3 with TRBJ2-4; D perhaps matches TRBD2 (6 bases). The specimen was blood. The CDR3 loop reads CASSFGGTKNIQYF. For the CDR3, the DNA is TGTGCCAGCAGCTTTGGCGGGACCAAAAACATTCAGTACTTC.